These T cell receptor beta chains were read from a single sample in a study of HIV-infected children after antiretroviral therapy interruption. A single record per CDR3 protein comes from TCRdb applying MiXCR to the 3' RACE reads. Here the sample spans about 83,000 distinct CDR3 sequences, about 6.3% being singletons. The sample was CD45RA+ CD4+ T cells from PBMCs, pooled from several time points, taken from a donor given antiretroviral therapy, either interrupted or continuous. These receptors all come from a pool of human donors with HIV. The CDR3 runs from the conserved cysteine through the conserved F or W. D genes are given only for firm matches. Only part of the rows carry a size: once, few, many, or a class if the clone is expanded.

cdr3_aa cdr3_nt v_call d_call clone_size j_call
CASARGGEQFF TGTGCCAGCGCGAGGGGGGGTGAGCAGTTCTTC TRBV7-9 NA few TRBJ2-1
CATSDAGTEQYF TGTGCCACCAGTGACGCCGGGACAGAGCAGTACTTC TRBV24-1 NA many TRBJ2-7
CASSPPGLNNEKLFF TGTGCCAGCAGTCCCCCGGGACTTAATAATGAAAAACTGTTTTTT TRBV2 NA many TRBJ1-4
CASSTNRQGLGYTF TGTGCCAGCAGCACCAACCGACAGGGACTTGGCTACACCTTC TRBV27 TRBD1 NA TRBJ1-2
CASSSPGLAGNEQFF TGCGCCAGCAGTTCCCCGGGACTAGCGGGAAATGAGCAGTTCTTC TRBV10-1 TRBD2 many TRBJ2-1
CSARGDSGNQPQHF TGCAGTGCTAGGGGAGACAGTGGCAATCAGCCCCAGCATTTT TRBV20-1 NA many TRBJ1-5
CASSVTGDYGYTF TGCGCCAGCAGCGTAACAGGGGACTACGGCTACACCTTC TRBV5-1 TRBD1 many TRBJ1-2
CASRHRGSLYNSPLHF TGCGCCAGCAGGCACAGGGGAAGCCTATATAATTCACCCCTCCACTTT TRBV4-1 TRBD1 NA TRBJ1-6
CASSRTGPNEKLFF TGTGCCAGCAGTCGGACAGGGCCAAATGAAAAACTGTTTTTT TRBV6-1 TRBD1 NA TRBJ1-4
CASSLGQGPQETQYF TGTGCCAGCAGCTTAGGCCAGGGCCCGCAAGAGACCCAGTACTTC TRBV7-2 NA many TRBJ2-5
CASSGRQGMNTEAFF TGTGCCAGCAGCGGCCGGCAGGGGATGAACACTGAAGCTTTCTTT TRBV11-2 NA many TRBJ1-1
CASSQAGTTSSYNEQFF TGTGCCAGCAGCCAAGCCGGGACTACCAGCTCCTACAATGAGCAGTTCTTC TRBV7-2 TRBD2 many TRBJ2-1
CASSHPAAGGPREQFF TGTGCCAGCAGTCACCCGGCGGCGGGGGGGCCTAGGGAGCAGTTCTTC TRBV6-2/TRBV6-3 TRBD2 many TRBJ2-1
CSVRDETGGNQPQHF TGCAGCGTTCGGGACGAGACAGGTGGCAATCAGCCCCAGCATTTT TRBV29-1 NA many TRBJ1-5
CASREGASDTQYF TGCGCCAGCCGTGAGGGAGCGTCAGATACGCAGTATTTT TRBV10-2 NA many TRBJ2-3
CSAGDMRGLLKRTEAFF TGCAGTGCTGGAGACATGCGGGGACTCCTCAAAAGGACTGAAGCTTTCTTT TRBV20-1 NA NA TRBJ1-1
CASSLRQGNNEQFF TGCGCCAGCAGCCTCCGACAGGGTAACAATGAGCAGTTCTTC TRBV5-1 TRBD1 many TRBJ2-1
CAISGQGLAEAFF TGTGCCATCAGCGGACAGGGGCTGGCTGAAGCTTTCTTT TRBV10-3 TRBD1 many TRBJ1-1
CASSEFHRVYEQYF TGTGCCAGCAGTGAATTCCACAGGGTCTACGAGCAGTACTTC TRBV6-1 NA many TRBJ2-7
CASSPGQGNTEAFF TGTGCCAGCAGCCCGGGACAGGGCAACACTGAAGCTTTCTTT TRBV3-1 TRBD1 many TRBJ1-1
CASSLAPTGIYF TGTGCCAGCAGCTTAGCGCCGACAGGGATATATTTT TRBV7-2 TRBD1 NA TRBJ1-3
CATSDPDSASYEQYF TGTGCCACCAGTGATCCTGACAGCGCCTCCTACGAGCAGTACTTC TRBV24-1 NA many TRBJ2-7
CASSRSGGIETQYF TGTGCCAGCAGCCGGAGCGGGGGGATAGAGACCCAGTACTTC TRBV6-2/TRBV6-3 TRBD2 many TRBJ2-5
CSVKRGGGGYTF TGCAGCGTTAAACGTGGGGGGGGTGGCTACACCTTC TRBV29-1 NA NA TRBJ1-2
CASSLTVEAFF TGTGCCAGCAGCTTGACAGTTGAAGCTTTCTTT TRBV5-6 NA NA TRBJ1-1
CASSLEGGTDTQYF TGTGCCAGCAGCTTGGAGGGGGGCACAGATACGCAGTATTTT TRBV5-4 NA few TRBJ2-3
CASSVGPIDEQFF TGTGCCAGCAGCGTCGGACCGATCGATGAGCAGTTCTTC TRBV9 NA many TRBJ2-1
CASSLASGRVYEQYF TGCGCCAGCAGCTTGGCCTCCGGACGGGTCTACGAGCAGTACTTC TRBV5-1 NA many TRBJ2-7
CASSLQGGSALNEQFF TGTGCCAGCAGCTTACAAGGGGGGTCGGCCCTGAATGAGCAGTTCTTC TRBV7-9 NA many TRBJ2-1
CSVEGQGWGGETQYF TGCAGCGTTGAAGGACAGGGGTGGGGGGGAGAGACCCAGTACTTC TRBV29-1 NA NA TRBJ2-5
CASSFNRGGTQYF TGTGCCAGCAGCTTCAACAGGGGAGGTACGCAGTATTTT TRBV7-2 NA many TRBJ2-3
CSARDDDWSRGFLQQYF TGCAGTGCTAGAGACGACGACTGGTCTAGAGGATTTTTACAGCAGTACTTC TRBV20-1 NA few TRBJ2-7
CASSIPLSRDRVFRDEQFF TGTGCCAGTAGTATTCCCCTATCCCGGGACAGGGTTTTTAGAGATGAGCAGTTCTTC TRBV19 TRBD1 many TRBJ2-1
CSGGFGTGNEKLFF TGCAGCGGGGGCTTCGGGACGGGAAATGAAAAACTGTTTTTT TRBV29-1 NA many TRBJ1-4
CASSDSILAAYNEQFF TGTGCCAGCAGTGACTCTATCCTAGCGGCGTACAATGAGCAGTTCTTC TRBV6-4 TRBD2 many TRBJ2-1
CASSLEGAYEQYF TGTGCCAGCAGCTTAGAGGGGGCCTACGAGCAGTACTTC TRBV7-2 NA many TRBJ2-7
CASSRRTNTEAFF TGTGCCAGCAGCCGCCGGACAAACACTGAAGCTTTCTTT TRBV12-3/TRBV12-4 NA many TRBJ1-1
CASSMGQGAYNEQFF TGTGCCAGTAGTATGGGACAGGGCGCCTACAATGAGCAGTTCTTC TRBV19 TRBD1 NA TRBJ2-1
CASSETINTEAFF TGTGCCAGCAGTGAAACCATCAACACTGAAGCTTTCTTT TRBV6-1 NA many TRBJ1-1
CASSQRGTSTDTQYF TGTGCCAGCAGCCAACGGGGAACTAGCACAGATACGCAGTATTTT TRBV14 NA many TRBJ2-3
CATRGSGYNEQFF TGTGCCACCCGGGGTAGCGGGTACAATGAGCAGTTCTTC TRBV6-5 TRBD2 many TRBJ2-1
CASSPAQRTDTQYF TGTGCCAGCTCACCAGCGCAGCGCACAGATACGCAGTATTTT TRBV18 NA few TRBJ2-3
CAISISSGGARDTQYF TGTGCCATCAGCATCTCTAGCGGGGGGGCACGAGATACGCAGTATTTT TRBV10-3 TRBD2 NA TRBJ2-3
CASSLGGGNKQPQHF TGTGCCAGTAGTCTGGGTGGCGGGAATAAACAGCCCCAGCATTTT TRBV19 NA many TRBJ1-5
CAWSVLAGTNEKLFF TGTGCCTGGAGTGTACTAGCAGGGACTAATGAAAAACTGTTTTTT TRBV30 NA many TRBJ1-4
CSAGSQGLSGANVLTF TGCAGTGCTGGATCACAGGGGTTATCGGGGGCCAACGTCCTGACTTTC TRBV20-1 TRBD1 NA TRBJ2-6
CASRTADGTEAFF TGTGCCAGCCGGACAGCGGATGGCACTGAAGCTTTCTTT TRBV2 NA many TRBJ1-1
CASSRQGGADNSPLHF TGCGCCAGTTCGCGGCAGGGGGGCGCGGATAATTCACCCCTCCACTTT TRBV5-1 TRBD1 many TRBJ1-6
CASSETMGNQPQHF TGTGCCAGCTCGGAGACTATGGGCAATCAGCCCCAGCATTTT TRBV2 NA few TRBJ1-5
CASSLVPASYEQYF TGCGCCAGCAGCTTGGTTCCCGCCTCCTACGAGCAGTACTTC TRBV5-1 NA many TRBJ2-7
CAIRPPGGLAGPVF TGTGCCATCAGACCCCCGGGGGGACTAGCGGGTCCGGTCTTC TRBV10-3 TRBD2 many TRBJ2-1
CASIVFSWEPSGGASTDTQYF TGTGCCAGCATAGTGTTTTCTTGGGAACCGAGCGGGGGGGCTAGCACAGATACGCAGTATTTT TRBV2 TRBD2 NA TRBJ2-3
CASSYLSPTGVKTQYF TGTGCCAGCAGTTACTTGAGCCCGACAGGGGTAAAGACCCAGTACTTC TRBV6-5 TRBD1 many TRBJ2-5
CASNLWEETQYF TGTGCCAGCAACCTATGGGAAGAGACCCAGTACTTC TRBV7-2 NA many TRBJ2-5
CASSQDLTGGFEKLFF TGTGCCAGCAGCCAAGATCTTACAGGGGGATTTGAAAAACTGTTTTTT TRBV3-1 TRBD1 many TRBJ1-4